The T cell receptor (beta chain) under discussion was sequenced for a study of blood T cell repertoires in COVID-19. Whole-study context: Acute and convalescent COVID-19 samples came from the United States, Italy and Spain. Nucleic acid was either cDNA or gDNA, and it came from T cells, B-cell-depleted T cells, or PBMCs.

Original analysis: Amplification of reference gene primers provided the estimated nucleated cell counts. Produced via immunoSEQ multiplex PCR; TCRdb's table is partial and in-frame only. Clonal size and the V and J genes are those of that table, whereas D and trimming came from the DNA. The sample carries roughly 300,000 clones, 81% recorded once. The CDR3 runs 14 residues. Germline CDR1 reads SNHLY; CDR2 reads FYNNEI. The V gene lost 2 bases and the J gene lost 4 bases, with 11 bases spanning the gap. This chain links TRBV2 with TRBJ1-2, with D maybe TRBD1 (6 bases). This TCR was sampled from a woman in her sixties with active or convalescent COVID-19. Sequenced material: peripheral blood. The CDR3 is CASSERGAGYGYTF. The CDR3 bases are TGTGCCAGCAGTGAACGGGGGGCCGGCTATGGCTACACCTTC. The variable domain in full, with the rest retrieved from reference TRBV2 and TRBJ1-2, is EPEVTQTPSHQVTQMGQEVILRCVPISNHLYFYWYRQILGQKVEFLVSFYNNEISEKSEIFDDQFSVERPDGSNFTLKIRSTKLEDSAMYFCASSERGAGYGYTFGSGTRLTVV.